This record concerns one T cell receptor (beta chain) sequence. Its antigen is unidentified. TCRdb's table, derived via immunoSEQ multiplex PCR, lists solely in-frame clones and lacks some. The sample carries 240,000 or so clones, 80% to 95% recorded once. This sample was included in a study of T cell responses to AZD1222 COVID-19 vaccine. The study, taken as a whole, reports: Increased Spike-specific TCR breadth and depth were observed after two AZD1222 doses. Mapped onto spike, vaccine-associated CD4 TCRs spanned it and were dominant at 160-218 and 743-854.

The CDR3 is 14 residues long. Germline V gives CDR1 MNHEY, CDR2 SVGAGI. The V end lost 2 bases, the J end lost 3 bases, and 9 bases lay between the germline ends. Material: peripheral blood, obtained on day 0 of AZD1222 vaccination. This chain connects TRBV6-5 to TRBJ2-3; unclear D gene. This sequence originates from an adult in good health. CDR3 residues: CASSYRARTDTQYF. In nucleotides, the CDR3 is TGTGCCAGCAGTTACAGGGCCAGGACAGATACGCAGTATTTT.